The 12 T cell receptor beta chains below come from one sample, sequenced in a study of blood T cell repertoires in COVID-19. Data came from immunoSEQ multiplex PCR; TCRdb stores just in-frame clones and leaves some out. Of hundreds of thousands of clones listed, over 75% are singletons. Sequencing used peripheral blood. The receptors were sampled from an older woman with COVID-19, enrolled during active disease.

This clone showed up just once. The rearrangement links TRBV6-5 to TRBJ1-3; the D gene is possibly TRBD1 (5 bases). The V gene's germline CDR1 is MNHEY and CDR2 SVGAGI. The CDR3 length is 14 residues. The V end lost 6 bases, the J end lost 3 bases, and 12 bases lay between the germline ends. The CDR3 reads CASRKGAGGNTIYF. CDR3 bases: TGTGCCAGCAGGAAAGGGGCAGGTGGAAACACCATATATTTT.

J is TRBJ1-1 and V is TRBV11-2; D perhaps matches TRBD1 (5 bases). Germline V gene sequence: CDR1 SGHAT, CDR2 FQNNGV. With 4 bases removed from V and 4 bases from J, the gap between germline ends came to 13 bases. The CDR3 covers 14 residues. The CDR3 sequence is CASSSMIGATEAFF. In nucleotides, the CDR3 is TGTGCCAGCAGCTCCATGATAGGGGCCACTGAAGCTTTCTTT.

This clone came up once. The V gene is TRBV5-1, the J gene TRBJ1-2, with D possibly TRBD1 on 6 matching bases. This CDR3 is 13 amino acids long. CDR1 is SGHRS, CDR2 YFSETQ, per germline. The V gene lost 4 bases and the J gene lost 7 bases, with 14 bases spanning the gap. The CDR3 here is CASSTQTGSGYTF. Here the CDR3 DNA reads TGCGCCAGCAGCACGCAAACAGGGTCTGGCTACACCTTC.

This clone has just one count. The sample holds other DNA sequences that translate to the same CDR3. The chain combines TRBV6-2 or TRBV6-3 with TRBJ1-5, with a weak D call TRBD1 (6 bases). From germline, CDR1 is MNHEY and CDR2 SVGEGT. Trimming cost V 4 bases and J 3 bases, with 7 bases left between them. The CDR3 sequence is 13 residues long. For the CDR3, the DNA is TGTGCCAGCAGTTTGGGGGCCAATCAGCCCCAGCATTTT. Amino acids: CASSLGANQPQHF.

V gene TRBV5-1 combines with J gene TRBJ1-1; D gene uncertain. Germline assignment: CDR1 SGHRS and CDR2 YFSETQ. CDR3 length: 13 amino acids. Trimming took 0 bases from V and 6 from J, leaving 9 bases between them. The CDR3 reads CASSLGEGSEAFF. CDR3 DNA: TGCGCCAGCAGCTTGGGGGAGGGATCTGAAGCTTTCTTT.

The genes are TRBV18 and TRBJ2-1, with D perhaps TRBD1 (5 bases). V lost 3 bases, J lost 5 bases, and 8 bases lay in between. The CDR3 length is 13 residues. Germline loops: CDR1 KGHSH, CDR2 LQKENI. In DNA, the CDR3 is TGTGCCAGCTCACCCCAGGGAAACAATGAGCAGTTCTTC. This codes for CASSPQGNNEQFF.

The chain recombines TRBV7-3 with TRBJ2-3; TRBD2 aligns across 11 bases. Germline V CDR1 and CDR2: SGHTA, FQGTGA. V was pared by 4 bases and J by 1 base, with 10 bases of the junction left unmatched. CDR3 length: 18 amino acids. Here the CDR3 reads CASSSLAGGAFGTDTQYF. CDR3 DNA sequence: TGTGCCAGCAGCTCATTAGCGGGAGGGGCGTTCGGCACAGATACGCAGTATTTT.

The chain joins TRBV7-9 to TRBJ2-5; D is ambiguous. The CDR3 contains 12 residues. Germline CDR1 SEHNR, CDR2 FQNEAQ (reference sequence). Deletions cut 1 base from V and 5 bases from J, with 5 bases between. The CDR3 protein is CASSLVPETQYF. DNA of the CDR3: TGTGCCAGCAGCTTAGTTCCGGAGACCCAGTACTTC.

The CDR3 bases are TGTGCCAGCAGTGAAGCGGAGAGGACTGAAGCTTTCTTT. Its translation: CASSEAERTEAFF. The chain carries TRBV6-1 and TRBJ1-1, with D unresolved. Germline V gene data show CDR1 as MNHNS and CDR2 as SASEGT. The CDR3 totals 13 residues. Trimming took 0 bases from V and 5 from J, leaving 7 bases between them.

This rearrangement joins TRBV24-1 to TRBJ2-7; weak D call: TRBD2 (7 bases). V was trimmed by 9 bases and J by 3 bases, leaving 29 bases between them. This CDR3 is 18 amino acids long. CDR1 is KGHDR and CDR2 is SFDVKD in the germline V gene. The CDR3 reads CATPTREGGRTSYYEQYF. CDR3 in DNA: TGTGCCACCCCCACCAGAGAGGGGGGGAGGACTAGTTACTACGAGCAGTACTTC.

This chain connects TRBV3-1 (or the pseudogene TRBV3-2) to TRBJ1-1, with D hard to call. CDR1 LGHDT and CDR2 YNNKEL come from the germline V gene (reference sequence). This CDR3 region has 14 residues. Trimming cost V 3 bases and J 2 bases, with 10 bases left between them. This CDR3 reads CASSQEAVNTEAFF. The CDR3 coding sequence is TGTGCCAGCAGCCAGGAGGCAGTTAACACTGAAGCTTTCTTT.

The chain uses TRBV5-4 and TRBJ1-2; weak D call: TRBD1 (6 bases). V lost 4 bases to trimming and J lost 3 bases, with 7 bases between them. Germline V gene sequence: CDR1 SGHNT, CDR2 YYREEE (reference sequence). This CDR3 has 12 residues. The CDR3 region is CASSRTDYGYTF. For the CDR3, the DNA is TGTGCCAGCAGCAGGACAGACTATGGCTACACCTTC.